This entry is about one T cell receptor beta chain. This entry is derived from a study of blood T cell repertoires in COVID-19. Here immunoSEQ multiplex PCR was the method, and the copy in TCRdb shows in-frame clones only, minus some. The data contain approximately 220,000 clones, around nine tenths of them singletons. Germline V gives CDR1 SGHVS, CDR2 FNYEAQ. This CDR3 is 17 amino acids long. V lost 2 bases to trimming and J lost 6 bases, with 20 bases between them. Sequenced material: peripheral blood. This receptor was identified in a man aged 35 to 55 with acute or convalescent COVID-19. The chain is built from TRBV7-6 and TRBJ2-1; TRBD2 is a possible D gene (6 bases). The DNA for the CDR3 is TGTGCCAGCAGCTTACCCGGGAGTGGGGGTTCCGGCAATGAGCAGTTCTTC. This gives the protein CASSLPGSGGSGNEQFF.